The clone carrying this T cell receptor beta chain was picked up many times. Its antigen is currently unknown. From the reads, TCRdb called clonotypes with MiXCR, one entry per CDR3 protein. The sample has about 140,000 distinct CDR3 sequences; about 6% are singletons. This entry belongs to a study of T cell repertoires in cytomegalovirus infection. For the study at large: The public TCR beta signatures pointed to both CMV infection and matching HLA type. Whole-study results and caveats: Carriage of CMV together with the relevant HLA was identifiable through cumulative public TCR beta family frequency.

Germline CDR1 is LNHDA and CDR2 is SQIVND (reference sequence). Deletions cut 1 base from V and 4 bases from J, with 14 bases between. The CDR3 covers 16 residues. The J gene is TRBJ1-5, the V gene TRBV19; weak D call: TRBD1 (5 bases). The sequencing sample was made of PBMCs. The sequence derives from a human donor in good health (CMV status not recorded). Some clones in this sample may be carry-over from other donors' samples. DNA of the CDR3: TGTGCCAGTAGTATAGGGGGGTCGTCCCAGAATCAGCCCCAGCATTTT. Its translation: CASSIGGSSQNQPQHF.